This entry is about one T cell receptor (beta chain). There is no known antigen for this receptor. No qualities accompany the bases; no much larger clone lies one base away. Library generation was performed with 5' RACE. Sequencing was performed on an Illumina HiSeq 2500. The second PCR ran for roughly 7 to 12 cycles and used a J-beta primer mix along with a sample-barcoded 5' primer. A template-switch 5' adaptor carrying 12 random nucleotides introduced a unique molecular identifier onto each TCR beta cDNA molecule. At least 2.5 million CDR3-containing paired-end reads were obtained from each sample. All of the RNA was converted into first-strand cDNA using the Mint cDNA synthesis kit, with a TRBC-specific oligonucleotide serving as the primer. All cDNA was treated with uracil-DNA glycosylase and then went through a first 18-cycle PCR with the universal primers M1SS and BC2_uni_R. Regarding the original processing steps: For normalization, 1 million high-quality reads were randomly selected from each sample, with every read carrying a distinct molecular identifier. Reads with shared molecular identifiers were discarded instead of being binned into consensus sequences. CDR3 identification, clonotype clustering and error correction used MiTCR with a Q25 quality threshold and the strictest error-elimination algorithm. A nonparametric unseen species model using Euler transformation provided a lower-bound estimate of total TCR beta diversity. TCRdb redid the processing of the public reads, applying fastp at Q25 and MiXCR, and retained in-frame beta chains. A single entry per CDR3 protein holds the most common genes and DNA from its merged rows. The V and J calls shown here were made by TCRdb, not taken from the authors' results. The sample table contains over a million distinct CDR3 sequences; only one count was recorded for 40% to 50% of them. The ten largest clones represent 18% of the sample.

Counted from cysteine to phenylalanine, this CDR3 has 13 amino acids. Only CDR3 DNA remains: 39 bases, in frame from the first base. The V and J ends are trimmed by 6 bases and 9 bases, leaving 18 bases between them. Taken from the germline V gene (reference sequence), the CDR1 and CDR2 loops are DFQATT and SNEGSKA. Donors were 40 or so systemically healthy Caucasian individuals from Russia aged roughly 6 to 90 years. Approximately 9.7 milliliters of peripheral blood were drawn from each donor into EDTA-treated Vacutainer tubes. Ficoll-Paque density-gradient centrifugation was used to isolate PBMCs, with at least 6 million per sample. Trizol reagent was used to extract total RNA from the PBMCs, yielding at least 6 micrograms per sample. For every donor, an aliquot of PBMCs went through flow cytometry to measure the percentages of naive CD45RAhigh/CD27high T cells. The data belong to a study of blood T cells in healthy people across ages (dated by TCRdb to the mid-2010s). Broadly, across the study: Template switching captured roughly one uniquely barcoded TCR beta cDNA molecule per two T cells in model experiments. Using deep sequencing normalized with unique cDNA molecular identifiers, the study measured how TCR beta repertoire diversity changes with age. Four age groups were formed from the donors: young (average 16 years), middle-aged (approximately 40), aged (62) and long-lived (less than 85). Donors of different ages were randomly distributed across sequencing lanes to avoid experimental bias. Using the same blood draw, the study looked at two additional independent replicas of 1 million unique cDNA reads for two donors, one aged 18 to 30 and the other aged 80 or older.

Overall results and qualifications from the work: Observed TCR beta diversity correlated strongly with the percentage of naive T cells measured by flow cytometry. Conclusive comparison of naive and antigen-experienced compartments was prevented by the profiling of bulk unsorted PBMCs. Observed TCR beta diversity per million T cells fell roughly linearly with age, and a significant reduction was already apparent by age roughly 41. Estimates of total diversity based on one million sequenced T cells were considered lower bounds and underestimates. Compared with the aged group, the long-lived group had more naive CD4+ T cells, fewer expanded clones and increased TCR diversity, suggesting age selection. Donor CMV infection status was unknown, potentially confounding age-related changes in expanded clonotypes.

The chain uses TRBV20-1 and TRBJ2-1; TRBD1 is perhaps the D gene, given 6 matching bases. Sequenced sample: blood. This clonotype was sampled from a woman aged 60-75 years in good health. The CDR3 corresponds to CSAEGEASGEQFF. The nucleotide sequence reads TGCAGTGCCGAGGGGGAAGCTTCGGGTGAGCAGTTCTTC.